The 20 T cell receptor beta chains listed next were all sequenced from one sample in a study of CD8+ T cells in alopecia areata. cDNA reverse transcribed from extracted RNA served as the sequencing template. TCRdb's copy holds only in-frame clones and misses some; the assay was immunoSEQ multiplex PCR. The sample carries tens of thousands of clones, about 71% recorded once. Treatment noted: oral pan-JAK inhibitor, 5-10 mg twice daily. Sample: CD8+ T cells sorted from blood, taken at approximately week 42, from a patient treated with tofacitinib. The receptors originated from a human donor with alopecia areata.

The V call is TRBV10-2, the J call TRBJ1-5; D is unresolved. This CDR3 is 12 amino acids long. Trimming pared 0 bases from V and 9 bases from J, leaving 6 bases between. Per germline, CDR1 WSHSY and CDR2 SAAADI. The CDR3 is CASSESERPQHF. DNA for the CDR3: TGCGCCAGCAGTGAGTCCGAACGGCCCCAGCATTTT.

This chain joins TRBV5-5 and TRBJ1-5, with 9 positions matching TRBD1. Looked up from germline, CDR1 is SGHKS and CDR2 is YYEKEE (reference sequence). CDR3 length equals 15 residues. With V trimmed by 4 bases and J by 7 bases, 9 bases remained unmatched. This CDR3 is CASSVRTGEVQPQHF. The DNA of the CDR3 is TGTGCCAGCAGCGTCCGGACAGGGGAGGTGCAGCCCCAGCATTTT. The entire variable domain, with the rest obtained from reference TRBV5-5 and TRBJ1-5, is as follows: DAGVTQSPTHLIKTRGQQVTLRCSPISGHKSVSWYQQVLGQGPQFIFQYYEKEERGRGNFPDRFSARQFPNYSSELNVNALLLGDSALYLCASSVRTGEVQPQHFGDGTRLSIL.

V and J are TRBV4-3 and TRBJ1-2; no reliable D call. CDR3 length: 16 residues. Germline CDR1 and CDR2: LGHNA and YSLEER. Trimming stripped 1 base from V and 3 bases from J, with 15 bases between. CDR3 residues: CASSQARSQAHYGYTF. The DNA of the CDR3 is TGCGCCAGCAGCCAAGCCCGATCTCAGGCACACTATGGCTACACCTTC.

CDR3 residues: CASSRTGGNYGYTF. The CDR3 bases are TGCGCCAGCAGTCGAACGGGGGGGAACTATGGCTACACCTTC. The V and J genes are TRBV23-1 and TRBJ1-2; D may be TRBD1 (5 bases). TRBV23-1 is noted as an ORF with a role that remains uncertain. The V end lost 4 bases, the J end lost 2 bases, and 11 bases lay between the germline ends. This CDR3 is built from 14 residues.

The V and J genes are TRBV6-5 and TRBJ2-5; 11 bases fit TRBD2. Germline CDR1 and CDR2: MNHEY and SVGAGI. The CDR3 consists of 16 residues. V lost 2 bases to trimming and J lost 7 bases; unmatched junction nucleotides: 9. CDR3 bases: TGTGCCAGCAGTTACGATCCTAGCGGGGGGATGGGGACCCAGTACTTC. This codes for CASSYDPSGGMGTQYF.

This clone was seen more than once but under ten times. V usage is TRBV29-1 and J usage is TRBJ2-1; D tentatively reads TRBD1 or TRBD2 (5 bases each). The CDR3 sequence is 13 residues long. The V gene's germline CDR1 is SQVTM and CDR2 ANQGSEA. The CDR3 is CRVTGTINNEQFF. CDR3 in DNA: TGCAGAGTCACCGGGACCATAAACAATGAGCAGTTCTTC.

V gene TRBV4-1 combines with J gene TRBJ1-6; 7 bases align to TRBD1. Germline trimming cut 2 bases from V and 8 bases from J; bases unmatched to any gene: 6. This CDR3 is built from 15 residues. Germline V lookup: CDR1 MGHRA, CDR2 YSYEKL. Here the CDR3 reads CASSQSEGAHSPLHF. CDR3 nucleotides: TGCGCCAGCAGCCAATCGGAGGGGGCGCATTCACCCCTCCACTTT.

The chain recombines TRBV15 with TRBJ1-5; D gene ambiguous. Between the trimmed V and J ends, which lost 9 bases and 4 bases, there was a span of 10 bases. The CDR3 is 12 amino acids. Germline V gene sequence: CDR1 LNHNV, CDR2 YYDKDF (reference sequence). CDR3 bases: TGTGCCACGCGATCTGGAAATCAGCCCCAGCATTTT. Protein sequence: CATRSGNQPQHF. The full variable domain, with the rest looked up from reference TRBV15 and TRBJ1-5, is DAMVIQNPRYQVTQFGKPVTLSCSQTLNHNVMYWYQQKSSQAPKLLFHYYDKDFNNEADTPDNFQSRRPNTSFCFLDIRSPGLGDTAMYLCATRSGNQPQHFGDGTRLSIL.

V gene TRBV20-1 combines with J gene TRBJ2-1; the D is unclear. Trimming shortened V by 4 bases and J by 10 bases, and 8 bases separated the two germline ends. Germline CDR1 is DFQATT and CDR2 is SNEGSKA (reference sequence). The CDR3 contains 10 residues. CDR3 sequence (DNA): TGCAGTGCTACCCTCGGGGAGCAGTTCTTC. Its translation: CSATLGEQFF.

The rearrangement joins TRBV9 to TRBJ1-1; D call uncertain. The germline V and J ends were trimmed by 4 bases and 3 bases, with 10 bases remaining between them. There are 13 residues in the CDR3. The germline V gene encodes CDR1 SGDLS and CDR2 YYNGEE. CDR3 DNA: TGTGCCAGCAGCACCCATCGGGACACTGAAGCTTTCTTT. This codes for CASSTHRDTEAFF.

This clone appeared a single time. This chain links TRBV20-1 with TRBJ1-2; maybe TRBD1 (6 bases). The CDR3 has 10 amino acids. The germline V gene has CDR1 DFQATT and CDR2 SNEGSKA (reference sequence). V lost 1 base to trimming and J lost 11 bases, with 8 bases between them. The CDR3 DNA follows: TGCAGTGCTAGAGGCAGGGGTTACACCTTC. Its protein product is CSARGRGYTF.

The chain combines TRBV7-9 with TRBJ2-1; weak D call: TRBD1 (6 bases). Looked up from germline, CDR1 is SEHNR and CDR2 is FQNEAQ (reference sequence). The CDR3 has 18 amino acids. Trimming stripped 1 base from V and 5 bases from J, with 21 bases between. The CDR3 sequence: CASSLVSLRQASDNEQFF. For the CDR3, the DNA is TGTGCCAGCAGCTTAGTCTCACTGAGACAGGCAAGCGACAATGAGCAGTTCTTC.

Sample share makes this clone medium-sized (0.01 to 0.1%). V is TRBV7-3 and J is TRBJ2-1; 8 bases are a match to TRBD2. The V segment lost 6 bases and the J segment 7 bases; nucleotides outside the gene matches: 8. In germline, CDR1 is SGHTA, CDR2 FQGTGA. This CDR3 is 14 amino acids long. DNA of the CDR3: TGTGCCAGCAGTTTCAGCGGGGGAAAAAATGAGCAGTTCTTC. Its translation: CASSFSGGKNEQFF. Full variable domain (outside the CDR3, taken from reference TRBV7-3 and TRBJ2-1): GAGVSQTPSNKVTEKGKYVELRCDPISGHTALYWYRQSLGQGPEFLIYFQGTGAADDSGLPNDRFFAVRPEGSVSTLKIQRTERGDSAVYLCASSFSGGKNEQFFGPGTRLTVL.

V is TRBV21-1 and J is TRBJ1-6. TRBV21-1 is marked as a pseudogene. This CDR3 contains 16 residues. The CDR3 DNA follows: TGTGCCAGCAGCAACGATCGGGTTTACTATAATTCACCCCTCCACTTT. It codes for CASSNDRVYYNSPLHF.

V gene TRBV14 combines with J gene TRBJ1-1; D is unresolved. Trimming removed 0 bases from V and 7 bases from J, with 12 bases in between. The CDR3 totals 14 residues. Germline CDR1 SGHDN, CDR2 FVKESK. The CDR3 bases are TGTGCCAGCAGCCAAGATGATGGAAGAAATGAAGCTTTCTTT. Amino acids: CASSQDDGRNEAFF. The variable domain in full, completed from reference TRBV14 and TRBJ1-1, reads EAGVTQFPSHSVIEKGQTVTLRCDPISGHDNLYWYRRVMGKEIKFLLHFVKESKQDESGMPNNRFLAERTGGTYSTLKVQPAELEDSGVYFCASSQDDGRNEAFFGQGTRLTVV.

CDR3 DNA: TGTGCCAGCAGTTTAAGCCGGGACAGGGCACTCAAGGATGGCTACACCTTC. Its translation is CASSLSRDRALKDGYTF. The V gene is TRBV27, the J gene TRBJ1-2, with 9 bases fitting TRBD1. The CDR3 extends over 17 amino acids. Germline V gene lookup returns CDR1 MNHEY and CDR2 SMNVEV (reference sequence). V was pared by 2 bases and J by 6 bases, with 13 bases of the junction left unmatched.

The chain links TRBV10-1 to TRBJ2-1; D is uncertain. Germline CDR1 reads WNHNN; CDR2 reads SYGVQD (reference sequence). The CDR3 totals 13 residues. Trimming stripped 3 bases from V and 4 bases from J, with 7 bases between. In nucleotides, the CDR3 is TGCGCCAGCAGTGACAGGTCGTACAATGAGCAGTTCTTC. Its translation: CASSDRSYNEQFF.

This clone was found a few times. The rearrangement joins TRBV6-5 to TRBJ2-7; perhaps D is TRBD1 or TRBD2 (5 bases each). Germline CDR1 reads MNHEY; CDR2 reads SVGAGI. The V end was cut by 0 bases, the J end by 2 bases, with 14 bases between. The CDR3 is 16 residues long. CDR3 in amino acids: CASSYSLGEMAYEQYF. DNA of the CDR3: TGTGCCAGCAGTTACTCGCTAGGGGAGATGGCCTACGAGCAGTACTTC.

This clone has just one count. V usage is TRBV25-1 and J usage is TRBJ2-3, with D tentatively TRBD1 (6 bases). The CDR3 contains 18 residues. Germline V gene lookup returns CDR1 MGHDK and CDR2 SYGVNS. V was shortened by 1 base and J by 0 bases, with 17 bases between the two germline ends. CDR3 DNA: TGTGCCAGCAGTGAATTTGGGGGCCAAGGGGCTAGCACAGATACGCAGTATTTT. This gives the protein CASSEFGGQGASTDTQYF.

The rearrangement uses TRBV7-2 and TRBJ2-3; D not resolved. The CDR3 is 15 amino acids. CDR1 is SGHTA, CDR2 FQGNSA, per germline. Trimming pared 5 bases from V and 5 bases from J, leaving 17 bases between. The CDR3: CASSPPRVALDTQYF. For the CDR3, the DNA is TGTGCCAGCAGCCCCCCCCGAGTAGCTCTAGATACGCAGTATTTT.